The 27 T cell receptor beta chains below come from one sample, sequenced in a study of CD8+ T cells in alopecia areata. The treatment is: oral pan-JAK inhibitor, 5-10 mg twice daily. Reverse transcribed after extraction, RNA yielded cDNA as the sequencing template. Data came from immunoSEQ multiplex PCR; TCRdb stores just in-frame clones and leaves some out. Of a few hundred thousand clones in the sample, about two fifths were seen once. Sequencing was performed on CD4+ T cells sorted from blood, taken at approximately week 34, from a patient treated with tofacitinib. The receptor source for this set is a human donor with alopecia areata.

The chain carries TRBV7-2 and TRBJ1-5, with a weak D call TRBD1 (6 bases). V lost 4 bases to trimming and J lost 5 bases, with 12 bases between them. CDR3 length equals 14 residues. Per germline, CDR1 SGHTA and CDR2 FQGNSA. The CDR3 here is CASSSTGSDQPQHF. The DNA for the CDR3 is TGTGCCAGCAGCTCTACAGGGTCTGATCAGCCCCAGCATTTT.

The rearrangement links TRBV7-6 to TRBJ2-5, with 9 bases identical to TRBD2. The CDR3 runs 15 residues. Germline CDR1 SGHVS, CDR2 FNYEAQ. J lost 4 bases, V lost 4 bases, and 7 bases had no gene match. For the CDR3, the DNA is TGTGCCAGCAGCTCGCGGGGGGGGCAGGGAGAGACCCAGTACTTC. Its translation: CASSSRGGQGETQYF.

This clone showed up just a few times. The V and J genes are TRBV5-4 and TRBJ2-5; no clear D gene. The germline V and J ends were trimmed by 0 bases and 2 bases, with 8 bases remaining between them. This CDR3 comprises 14 residues. CDR1 is SGHNT and CDR2 is YYREEE in the germline V gene (reference sequence). The CDR3: CASSLAPRQETQYF. DNA of the CDR3: TGTGCCAGCAGCTTGGCGCCGCGACAAGAGACCCAGTACTTC.

V gene TRBV11-2 combines with J gene TRBJ2-7; D is ambiguous. The length of the CDR3 is 16 residues. Germline CDR1 and CDR2: SGHAT and FQNNGV. Trimming took off 5 bases at V and 3 bases at J, with 20 bases between the two ends. CDR3 amino acids: CASSPRAVVLDYEQYF. The CDR3 DNA sequence: TGTGCCAGCAGCCCCCGCGCGGTGGTACTGGACTACGAGCAGTACTTC.

The rearrangement joins TRBV30 to TRBJ2-3; D unresolved. The germline gives CDR1 GTSNPN, CDR2 SVGIG (reference sequence). The CDR3 length is 13 residues. V lost 6 bases, J lost 2 bases, and 12 bases lay in between. In DNA form, the CDR3 reads TGTGCCTGCACACTTCAGATCACAGATACGCAGTATTTT. Protein: CACTLQITDTQYF.

This clone showed up many times. The chain recombines TRBV5-6 with TRBJ2-3; D remains unclear. The length of the CDR3 is 11 residues. Trimming left V 2 bases short and J 7 bases short, with 5 bases between. Per the germline V gene, CDR1 is SGHDT and CDR2 is YYEEEE. CDR3 sequence: CASSFENTQYF. The CDR3 DNA is TGTGCCAGCAGCTTCGAGAATACGCAGTATTTT. Full variable domain (rest looked up from reference TRBV5-6 and TRBJ2-3): DAGVTQSPTHLIKTRGQQVTLRCSPKSGHDTVSWYQQALGQGPQFIFQYYEEEERQRGNFPDRFSGHQFPNYSSELNVNALLLGDSALYLCASSFENTQYFGPGTRLTVL.

Only a few counts were recorded for this clone. The same CDR3 can be traced to other DNA sequences in this sample. This chain links TRBV9 with TRBJ2-2; 7 bases match TRBD1. With V trimmed by 7 bases and J by 0 bases, 3 bases remained unmatched. The CDR3 consists of 14 residues. Germline assignment: CDR1 SGDLS and CDR2 YYNGEE. The CDR3 nucleotides are TGTGCCAGCTCCGGGACAGCGAACACCGGGGAGCTGTTTTTT. This codes for CASSGTANTGELFF.

This clone was seen a few times. The gene calls are TRBV4-1 and TRBJ2-1, with 12 bases aligning to TRBD2. The J segment lost 8 bases and the V segment lost 1 base, leaving 12 bases of the junction unmatched. The CDR3 covers 18 residues. Germline CDR1 is MGHRA and CDR2 is YSYEKL. CDR3 coding DNA: TGCGCCAGCAGCCAAGCTTCGTTATCACTAGCGGGAGGACATGAGCAGTTCTTC. This sequence encodes CASSQASLSLAGGHEQFF.

This chain links TRBV4-1 with TRBJ2-5; 9 bases match TRBD2. V gave up 3 bases and J gave up 4 bases; unmatched junction bases: 12. Germline CDR1 and CDR2: MGHRA and YSYEKL. This CDR3 spans 17 amino acids. CDR3: CASSQGRGLAGIETQYF. As DNA, the CDR3 is TGCGCCAGCAGCCAGGGGAGAGGGCTAGCGGGAATAGAGACCCAGTACTTC.

Points on this clone: This may come from a read error, since a much larger clone is one base off. The chain carries TRBV5-1 and TRBJ1-5; D ambiguous. Germline values: CDR1 SGHRS, CDR2 YFSETQ. The length of the CDR3 is 12 residues. The CDR3 region is CASLYRNQPQRF. In DNA, the CDR3 is TGCGCCAGCTTATACCGGAATCAGCCCCAGCGTTTT.

The rearrangement links TRBV30 to TRBJ2-7; D is undetermined. CDR1 is GTSNPN and CDR2 is SVGIG in the germline V gene (reference sequence). The ends were cut back, 2 bases at V and 3 bases at J, with 11 bases in the middle. This CDR3 contains 13 residues. CDR3 bases: TGTGCCTGGAGTACCCCCAACCTCTACGAGCAGTACTTC. Protein product: CAWSTPNLYEQYF.

This clone was observed a few times. The chain has TRBV28 and TRBJ2-7; 7 bases line up with TRBD1. This CDR3 is 14 amino acids long. Trimming at V came to 6 bases and at J to 2 bases, leaving 7 bases not matched to a gene. Germline-derived CDR1 and CDR2 are MDHEN and SYDVKM. CDR3 in DNA: TGTGCCAGCAGGAATTCAGGGACAGCCTACGAGCAGTACTTC. Its translation is CASRNSGTAYEQYF.

The chain is built from TRBV30 and TRBJ2-6; 8 nucleotides align to TRBD1. The CDR3 spans 14 residues. Germline trimming cut 7 bases from V and 4 bases from J; bases unmatched to any gene: 6. Germline-derived CDR1 and CDR2 are GTSNPN and SVGIG (reference sequence). The DNA for the CDR3 is TGTGCCTCATCGACAGGGGCCGGGGCCAACGTCCTGACTTTC. Protein product: CASSTGAGANVLTF.

This clone was seen only a few times. The genes are TRBV29-1 and TRBJ2-5; D is ambiguous. The germline V and J ends were trimmed by 7 bases and 3 bases, with 12 bases remaining between them. The CDR3 spans 12 residues. CDR1 and CDR2 from the germline V gene are SQVTM and ANQGSEA. CDR3 in amino acids: CSGIDGEETQYF. The CDR3 coding sequence is TGCAGCGGGATAGACGGAGAAGAGACCCAGTACTTC. Full variable domain (missing parts from reference TRBV29-1 and TRBJ2-5): SAVISQKPSRDICQRGTSLTIQCQVDSQVTMMFWYRQQPGQSLTLIATANQGSEATYESGFVIDKFPISRPNLTFSTLTVSNMSPEDSSIYLCSGIDGEETQYFGPGTRLLVL.

V is TRBV11-3 and J is TRBJ2-1; D is uncertain. V was cut by 8 bases and J by 2 bases, with 10 bases left in between. The CDR3 is 13 residues long. Germline lookup yields CDR1 SGHNT and CDR2 YENEEA. The CDR3 DNA reads TGTGCCAGCTCGGCTAGGCCCTACAATGAGCAGTTCTTC. Translating gives CASSARPYNEQFF.

J is TRBJ1-5 and V is TRBV28, with no clear D. From germline, CDR1 is MDHEN and CDR2 SYDVKM. This CDR3 is 11 amino acids long. V was cut by 4 bases and J by 5 bases, with 3 bases left in between. CDR3 in DNA: TGTGCCAGCAGTTCCCATCAGCCCCAGCATTTT. Translated: CASSSHQPQHF.

In this sample, this clone turned up a few times. V usage is TRBV6-1 and J usage is TRBJ2-7; possible D gene TRBD1, 5 bases. Trimming cost V 1 base and J 0 bases, with 7 bases left between them. This CDR3 comprises 14 residues. Germline assignment: CDR1 MNHNS and CDR2 SASEGT. CDR3 nucleotides: TGTGCCAGCAGTGAAGGGGGCGGCTCCTACGAGCAGTACTTC. It yields the protein CASSEGGGSYEQYF.

This clone was counted only a few times. V and J are TRBV6-1 and TRBJ2-7; D ambiguous. Germline values: CDR1 MNHNS, CDR2 SASEGT. This CDR3 has 15 residues. Trimming shortened V by 3 bases and J by 6 bases, and 18 bases separated the two germline ends. The CDR3 DNA follows: TGTGCCAGCAGTGAGCCCTTCGGAGTCTTGGTCGAGCAGTACTTC. Translated: CASSEPFGVLVEQYF.

V and J are TRBV30 and TRBJ1-1; D gene uncertain. This CDR3 has 14 residues. Trimming left V 3 bases short and J 3 bases short, with 14 bases between. CDR1 and CDR2 (germline): GTSNPN, SVGIG (reference sequence). CDR3 bases: TGTGCCTGGAGCCCAGACACTCGGGACACTGAAGCTTTCTTT. Protein: CAWSPDTRDTEAFF.

In its sample, this clone was seen a few times. The chain uses TRBV30 and TRBJ2-2; D not resolved. The CDR3 extends over 13 amino acids. The V and J ends lost 2 bases and 6 bases respectively, with 10 bases between them. The germline gives CDR1 GTSNPN, CDR2 SVGIG (reference sequence). The CDR3 DNA is TGTGCCTGGAGTCCGGGTTTGCCCGGGGAGCTGTTTTTT. This encodes CAWSPGLPGELFF.

The chain links TRBV27 to TRBJ2-2; TRBD1 matches at 8 bases. Per germline, CDR1 MNHEY and CDR2 SMNVEV (reference sequence). CDR3 size: 16 residues. J lost 7 bases, V lost 2 bases, and 9 bases had no gene match. CDR3 amino acids: CASSLNGRGLNGELFF. CDR3 bases: TGTGCCAGCAGTTTAAACGGCAGGGGGCTTAACGGGGAGCTGTTTTTT.

The sample holds one count of this clone. CDR3 in amino acids: CASSYSGLAGVGELFF. CDR3 nucleotides: TGTGCCAGCAGTTACTCGGGACTAGCGGGAGTCGGGGAGCTGTTTTTT. This rearrangement joins TRBV6-5 to TRBJ2-2, with TRBD2 matching over 14 bases. Unmatched junction bases numbered 1, after V lost 0 bases and J lost 7 bases. The CDR3 is 16 residues long. Germline lookup yields CDR1 MNHEY and CDR2 SVGAGI.

The gene calls are TRBV23-1 and TRBJ2-3; D might be TRBD2 (6 bases). TRBV23-1 is an open reading frame whose function is uncertain. The CDR3 sequence is 18 residues long. Trimming cost V 3 bases and J 1 base, with 20 bases left between them. The CDR3 is CASSHSPPGAGGTDTQYF. The CDR3 DNA sequence: TGCGCCAGCAGTCACTCCCCCCCGGGAGCTGGAGGCACAGATACGCAGTATTTT.

This clone has only one observation. The CDR3 spells CASSLSPTGDVEQYF. For the CDR3, the DNA is TGCGCCAGCAGCTTGAGTCCCACAGGGGACGTCGAGCAGTACTTC. The J gene is TRBJ2-7, the V gene TRBV5-1; 7 bases line up with TRBD1. This CDR3 has 15 amino acids. Germline V gives CDR1 SGHRS, CDR2 YFSETQ. J lost 6 bases, V lost 1 base, and 10 bases had no gene match.

J is TRBJ1-5 and V is TRBV18; no firm D call. The CDR3 runs to 15 residues. From germline, CDR1 is KGHSH and CDR2 LQKENI. Trimming took 0 bases from V and 0 from J, leaving 6 bases between them. The CDR3 loop is CASSPPANSNQPQHF. The CDR3 DNA follows: TGTGCCAGCTCACCACCGGCGAATAGCAATCAGCCCCAGCATTTT.

This chain connects TRBV7-9 to TRBJ1-2; no clear D. Trimming cost V 2 bases and J 6 bases, with 13 bases left between them. Germline V CDR1 and CDR2: SEHNR, FQNEAQ (reference sequence). The CDR3 has 14 amino acids. CDR3 sequence (DNA): TGTGCCAGCAGCTTACCTACATGGGTCGATGGCTACACCTTC. Its protein product is CASSLPTWVDGYTF.

This clone was detected only a few times. The rearrangement uses TRBV7-9 and TRBJ1-5; D gene unclear. Trimming removed 5 bases from V and 5 bases from J, with 10 bases in between. The V gene's germline CDR1 is SEHNR and CDR2 FQNEAQ (reference sequence). The CDR3 has 13 amino acids. CDR3: CASSLTADQPQHF. Written as DNA, the CDR3 is TGTGCCAGCAGCCTAACAGCAGATCAGCCCCAGCATTTT.